These 23 T cell receptor beta chains originate from one sample sequenced in a study of cytomegalovirus exposure and HLA in healthy donors. Measured with immunoSEQ multiplex PCR; TCRdb has only the in-frame clones, and not every one. This repertoire shows some 100,000 clones, more than 70% found once; its top ten account for more than 2%. The sample taken for sequencing was PBMCs. The source is a woman between 18 and 29 years old in good health and CMV-seronegative.

The V call is TRBV7-7, the J call TRBJ1-4; 9 bases are a match to TRBD1. From germline, CDR1 is SSHAT and CDR2 FNYEAQ (reference sequence). The V segment lost 4 bases and the J segment 6 bases; nucleotides outside the gene matches: 21. This CDR3 has 20 residues. As DNA, the CDR3 is TGTGCCAGCAGCTCCTCCCTAAGCCGGGACAGGGCCGTAATGGATGAAAAACTGTTTTTT. Protein product: CASSSSLSRDRAVMDEKLFF.

The sample holds one count of this clone. The chain carries TRBV7-2 and TRBJ2-3; 14 bases align to TRBD2. This CDR3 region has 17 residues. Germline V lookup: CDR1 SGHTA, CDR2 FQGNSA. V gave up 5 bases and J gave up 7 bases; unmatched junction bases: 11. The CDR3 protein is CASSGGLAGVLGNTQYF. CDR3 DNA sequence: TGTGCCAGCAGCGGGGGACTAGCGGGAGTCCTTGGGAATACGCAGTATTTT.

The V call is TRBV5-1, the J call TRBJ2-5, with 13 bases fitting TRBD2. CDR3 length equals 15 residues. Germline lookup yields CDR1 SGHRS and CDR2 YFSETQ. J gave up 11 bases and V 1 base, and 8 bases lay outside the gene matches. CDR3 in amino acids: CASSLTGTSGTNQYF. The CDR3 region has the DNA TGCGCCAGCAGCTTGACCGGGACTAGCGGGACAAATCAGTACTTC.

This chain uses TRBV4-3 with TRBJ2-1; TRBD2 is a possible D gene (5 bases). The CDR3 is 16 residues long. Germline lookup yields CDR1 LGHNA and CDR2 YSLEER. Trimming shortened V by 1 base and J by 8 bases, and 18 bases separated the two germline ends. In DNA form, the CDR3 reads TGCGCCAGCAGCCAAGGCGGAGGCCTTGGTGGGGATGAGCAGTTCTTC. As protein: CASSQGGGLGGDEQFF.

The V call is TRBV6-1, the J call TRBJ2-7; no clear D gene. Per germline, CDR1 MNHNS and CDR2 SASEGT. The CDR3 is 11 residues long. V was pared by 1 base and J by 5 bases, with 3 bases between. The CDR3 DNA reads TGTGCCAGCAGTGAAGGGCACGAGCAGTACTTC. Amino acid sequence: CASSEGHEQYF.

This CDR3 reads CASRSGTLDSYEQYF. For the CDR3, the DNA is TGTGCCAGCAGATCCGGGACATTGGATTCCTACGAGCAGTACTTC. The chain links TRBV6-1 to TRBJ2-7, with D perhaps matching TRBD1 (6 bases). V shed 6 bases and J shed 1 base, with 16 bases lying between them. This CDR3 has 15 amino acids. CDR1 and CDR2 from the germline V gene are MNHNS and SASEGT.

This clone has a handful of counts. The chain is built from TRBV14 and TRBJ1-2; 8 bases match TRBD1. V was pared by 5 bases and J by 4 bases, with 3 bases of the junction left unmatched. Germline CDR1 reads SGHDN; CDR2 reads FVKESK. This CDR3 spans 13 amino acids. As DNA, the CDR3 is TGTGCCAGCAGCGACGGACAGGGCTATGGCTACACCTTC. Its translation is CASSDGQGYGYTF.

The CDR3 DNA follows: TGTGCCAGCAGCGGAAGACAGGGTACCATTCAGTACTTC. It codes for CASSGRQGTIQYF. The J gene is TRBJ2-4, the V gene TRBV9, with TRBD1 matching over 7 bases. Germline loops: CDR1 SGDLS, CDR2 YYNGEE. V trimming: 3 bases; J trimming: 9 bases; junction bases outside the gene matches: 6. The length of the CDR3 is 13 residues. Drawing the rest from reference TRBV9 and TRBJ2-4, the complete variable domain is DSGVTQTPKHLITATGQRVTLRCSPRSGDLSVYWYQQSLDQGLQFLIQYYNGEERAKGNILERFSAQQFPDLHSELNLSSLELGDSALYFCASSGRQGTIQYFGAGTRLSVL.

This chain connects TRBV2 to TRBJ1-2, with D maybe TRBD1 (6 bases). Between the trimmed V and J ends, which lost 7 bases and 0 bases, there was a span of 12 bases. CDR3 length: 14 residues. From germline, CDR1 is SNHLY and CDR2 FYNNEI. The chain's CDR3 is CASKRTESNYGYTF. Here the CDR3 DNA reads TGTGCCAGCAAGCGGACAGAATCTAACTATGGCTACACCTTC.

Only one count was recorded for this clone. J is TRBJ1-2 and V is TRBV29-1, with a weak D call TRBD1 (5 bases). V was trimmed by 1 base and J by 4 bases, leaving 16 bases between them. The germline CDR1 and CDR2 sequences are SQVTM and ANQGSEA. This CDR3 is built from 15 residues. The CDR3 here is CSVEGGPTESYGYTF. DNA for the CDR3: TGCAGCGTTGAAGGGGGCCCGACAGAGTCCTATGGCTACACCTTC.

The chain combines TRBV5-1 with TRBJ2-7, with TRBD2 as a possible D gene (6 bases). Trimming took off 5 bases at V and 2 bases at J, with 14 bases between the two ends. The CDR3 totals 14 residues. Germline V lookup: CDR1 SGHRS, CDR2 YFSETQ. CDR3 protein: CASSTRGTTYEQYF. In DNA form, the CDR3 reads TGCGCCAGCAGTACGCGGGGAACTACCTACGAGCAGTACTTC.

The V and J genes are TRBV6-6 and TRBJ2-7, with 10 bases lining up with TRBD1. Germline values: CDR1 MNHNY, CDR2 SVGAGI (reference sequence). Trimming took 0 bases from V and 6 from J; bases not matched to a gene: 5. The CDR3 is 15 residues long. The CDR3 reads CASSYSRDRGTEQYF. The DNA of the CDR3 is TGTGCCAGCAGTTACTCGAGGGACAGGGGTACCGAGCAGTACTTC.

The chain has TRBV5-4 and TRBJ2-5; 7 bases line up with TRBD1. CDR3 length equals 16 residues. Germline CDR1 is SGHNT and CDR2 is YYREEE (reference sequence). V was pared by 3 bases and J by 4 bases, with 12 bases of the junction left unmatched. The CDR3, as DNA: TGTGCCAGCAGCTCAACAGGGGTGCGGCCAGCAGAGACCCAGTACTTC. Translation: CASSSTGVRPAETQYF.

The V and J genes are TRBV5-4 and TRBJ1-1; D is undetermined. Trimming took off 5 bases at V and 4 bases at J, with 9 bases between the two ends. Germline CDR1 SGHNT, CDR2 YYREEE (reference sequence). The CDR3 has 12 amino acids. CDR3 sequence (DNA): TGTGCCAGCAGGGCGCGCGGCACTGAAGCTTTCTTT. This gives the protein CASRARGTEAFF.

The chain carries TRBV15 and TRBJ2-5, with D perhaps TRBD2 (6 bases). V was cut by 9 bases and J by 5 bases, with 13 bases left in between. CDR3 length: 12 amino acids. CDR1 is LNHNV and CDR2 is YYDKDF in the germline V gene (reference sequence). In DNA form, the CDR3 reads TGTGCCACGAACGAAGGGAGGGAGACCCAGTACTTC. Translating gives CATNEGRETQYF.

The chain joins TRBV4-2 to TRBJ2-1, with D possibly matching TRBD2 (5 bases). V gave up 4 bases and J gave up 8 bases, with 18 bases separating them. This CDR3 contains 15 residues. The germline V gene encodes CDR1 LGHNA and CDR2 YNFKEQ. CDR3 protein: CASSLDFGSVDEQFF. The CDR3 bases are TGTGCCAGCAGCCTGGACTTCGGGTCGGTTGATGAGCAGTTCTTC.

As for this clone: The same CDR3 is also encoded by other DNA sequences in this sample. The chain joins TRBV18 to TRBJ2-1; TRBD2 aligns across 15 bases. V trimming: 0 bases; J trimming: 10 bases; junction bases outside the gene matches: 4. CDR1 KGHSH and CDR2 LQKENI come from the germline V gene. This CDR3 has 16 amino acids. The CDR3 is CASSPPGLAGGDEQFF. CDR3 nucleotide sequence: TGTGCCAGCTCACCACCTGGACTAGCGGGAGGGGACGAGCAGTTCTTC.

This clone was recorded once. This sequence joins TRBV10-3 and TRBJ1-3, with D maybe TRBD1 (6 bases). The CDR3 contains 14 residues. CDR1 and CDR2 (germline): ENHRY, SYGVKD. V lost 4 bases and J 0 bases, leaving 7 bases between the germline ends. CDR3 sequence: CAISAQGSGNTIYF. DNA of the CDR3: TGTGCCATCAGTGCACAGGGCTCTGGAAACACCATATATTTT.

The chain has TRBV5-8 and TRBJ1-1, with D hard to call. The germline gives CDR1 SGHTS, CDR2 YDEGEE. The CDR3 extends over 16 amino acids. The V end was cut by 4 bases, the J end by 7 bases, with 23 bases between. The CDR3 coding sequence is TGTGCCAGCAGCCCGGATGGGAGTCGAGCGTGGGGTGAAGCTTTCTTT. Translated: CASSPDGSRAWGEAFF. Complete variable domain (other parts from reference TRBV5-8 and TRBJ1-1): EAGVTQSPTHLIKTRGQQATLRCSPISGHTSVYWYQQALGLGLQFLLWYDEGEERNRGNFPPRFSGRQFPNYSSELNVNALELEDSALYLCASSPDGSRAWGEAFFGQGTRLTVV.

The chain is built from TRBV29-1 and TRBJ1-2, with TRBD1 matching 9 bases. CDR1 and CDR2 (germline): SQVTM, ANQGSEA. J was trimmed by 4 bases and V by 4 bases; bases with no gene match: 10. The CDR3 is 15 residues long. The CDR3 loop reads CSVGYRGRSFYGYTF. CDR3 sequence (DNA): TGCAGCGTTGGTTACAGGGGGCGATCTTTCTATGGCTACACCTTC.

The rearrangement joins TRBV28 to TRBJ2-3; TRBD2 is a possible D gene (6 bases). Trimming removed 1 base at V and 3 bases at J, with 14 bases between. The length of the CDR3 is 16 residues. CDR1 is MDHEN and CDR2 is SYDVKM in the germline V gene. The CDR3 loop reads CASSLSRAGSTDTQYF. The CDR3 bases are TGTGCCAGCAGTTTATCCCGGGCGGGGTCGACAGATACGCAGTATTTT.

The chain employs TRBV9 and TRBJ2-1; D is possibly TRBD1 (6 bases). Per germline, CDR1 SGDLS and CDR2 YYNGEE. Deletions cut 4 bases from V and 2 bases from J, with 16 bases between. This CDR3 comprises 16 residues. The CDR3 bases are TGTGCCAGCAGCCCCCCGGGTCAGGGGCCCTACAATGAGCAGTTCTTC. Translating it yields CASSPPGQGPYNEQFF.

The chain couples TRBV11-2 to TRBJ1-4, with 8 bases fitting TRBD1. The CDR3 loop spans 15 amino acids. V lost 5 bases, J lost 4 bases, and 6 bases stayed unmatched. Germline lookup yields CDR1 SGHAT and CDR2 FQNNGV. The CDR3 loop reads CASSPQGQDNEKLFF. As DNA, the CDR3 is TGTGCCAGCAGCCCTCAGGGACAGGATAATGAAAAACTGTTTTTT.